The clone carrying this T cell receptor (beta chain) was detected many times. Its cognate antigen is unknown. TCRdb reprocessed the 5' RACE reads via MiXCR and lists one record per CDR3 protein. This sample yields roughly 20,000 distinct CDR3 sequences, of which approximately 15% are seen a single time; roughly 7% belongs to the top ten. This sample is part of a study of neurological immune-mediated disorders. Study-wide background: Secondary progressive disease was present in 3, and relapsing-remitting disease in 31, of the approximately 35 multiple sclerosis patients.

The trim removed 2 bases at V and 0 bases at J, leaving 7 bases unmatched. Germline V gene sequence: CDR1 SGDLS, CDR2 YYNGEE. There are 17 residues in the CDR3. Overall study results and limits: TCR clonal expansion peaked in HTLV-1-associated myelopathy patients and was lowest in multiple sclerosis patients.

CD4+ or CD8+ T cells at a count of 1 million served as input for the sorted libraries. The sequencing input was CD8+ T cells from blood. The clonotype originates from a woman younger than 35 with multiple sclerosis. The J gene is TRBJ2-1, the V gene TRBV9, with 8 bases that match TRBD2. The CDR3 nucleotides read TGTGCCAGCAGCGTTTTTCAGCGGGAGATCTCCTACAATGAGCAGTTCTTC. The encoded protein is CASSVFQREISYNEQFF. Filled out from reference TRBV9 and TRBJ2-1, the complete variable domain reads DSGVTQTPKHLITATGQRVTLRCSPRSGDLSVYWYQQSLDQGLQFLIQYYNGEERAKGNILERFSAQQFPDLHSELNLSSLELGDSALYFCASSVFQREISYNEQFFGPGTRLTVL.